Sequencing of this T cell receptor beta chain was carried out in a study of blood T cell repertoires in COVID-19. Study-wide context: The United States, Italy and Spain were the sources of the acute and convalescent COVID-19 samples. T cells, B-cell-depleted T cells, or PBMCs provided the cDNA or gDNA that served as material.

The ends lost 6 bases at V and 4 bases at J; junction bases unmatched: 12. Germline V CDR1 and CDR2: MNHEY, SVGAGI. The CDR3 loop spans 15 amino acids. In the original processing: Amplifying reference gene primers gave estimates of nucleated cell counts. TCRdb's table, derived via immunoSEQ multiplex PCR, lists solely in-frame clones and lacks some. V and J calls and clone size are those listed in that table; D and trimming were worked out from the DNA. The profile shows around 250,000 clones, 89% of them singletons. The genes are TRBV6-5 and TRBJ2-7, with 7 bases fitting TRBD2. Input material: peripheral blood. The origin of this receptor is a woman in her thirties or forties who had recovered from COVID-19. DNA for the CDR3: TGTGCCAGCAGCCCGCCTGGTGGGCGGGAGTACGAGCAGTACTTC. Residues: CASSPPGGREYEQYF.